The next 7 T cell receptor beta chains were all read from a single sample in a study of CD8 T cells in Susac syndrome. Reverse transcription used about 0.45 to 1 ug RNA and random hexamers. TCRdb reprocessed the immunoSEQ multiplex PCR reads via MiXCR and lists one record per CDR3 protein. Of 150,000 or so distinct CDR3 sequences in the sample, less than 97% were seen once. The sequenced sample was CD8+ T cells from PBMCs. The source is a human donor with multiple sclerosis.

The gene calls are TRBV18 and TRBJ2-7, with D unresolved. Germline-derived CDR1 and CDR2 are KGHSH and LQKENI. Trimming cost V 0 bases and J 5 bases, with 5 bases left between them. The CDR3 runs 12 residues. The CDR3 bases are TGTGCCAGCTCACCACCGGGTCACGAGCAGTACTTC. This encodes CASSPPGHEQYF. Based on the CDR3 plus reference TRBV18 and TRBJ2-7, the full variable domain is NAGVMQNPRHLVRRRGQEARLRCSPMKGHSHVYWYRQLPEEGLKFMVYLQKENIIDESGMPKERFSAEFPKEGPSILRIQQVVRGDSAAYFCASSPPGHEQYFGPGTRLTVT.

The rearrangement uses TRBV3-1 and TRBJ2-1; 11 bases fit TRBD2. The V and J ends lost 4 bases and 4 bases, in that order; junction bases with no gene match: 3. The CDR3 runs to 15 residues. Germline CDR1 reads LGHDT; CDR2 reads YNNKEL (reference sequence). CDR3 region: CASSLGLAEYNEQFF. The CDR3 DNA is TGTGCCAGCAGCCTGGGACTAGCGGAATACAATGAGCAGTTCTTC.

CDR3 residues: CSASEALIGELFF. The CDR3 DNA reads as TGCAGTGCTAGTGAGGCTCTAATCGGGGAACTGTTTTTT. This chain connects TRBV20-1 to TRBJ1-4; D not resolved. This CDR3 is 13 amino acids long. Trimming took off 3 bases at V and 12 bases at J, with 17 bases between the two ends. Germline loops: CDR1 DFQATT, CDR2 SNEGSKA (reference sequence).

The V and J genes are TRBV2 and TRBJ2-3; tentative D call: TRBD2 (5 bases). CDR3 size: 15 residues. Trimming shortened V by 0 bases and J by 1 base, and 8 bases separated the two germline ends. The V gene's germline CDR1 is SNHLY and CDR2 FYNNEI. In nucleotides, the CDR3 is TGTGCCAGCAGTGAAGCGGAGGTGGGCACAGATACGCAGTATTTT. Protein sequence: CASSEAEVGTDTQYF.

The CDR3 region has the DNA TGTGCCTGGGATCCGGGACAGGGGAACTATGGCTACACCTTC. Its translation is CAWDPGQGNYGYTF. V and J are TRBV30 and TRBJ1-2, with 10 bases that match TRBD1. The germline V gene has CDR1 GTSNPN and CDR2 SVGIG (reference sequence). The CDR3 has 14 residues. V was pared by 5 bases and J by 2 bases, with 5 bases of the junction left unmatched.

The V and J genes are TRBV27 and TRBJ2-1; 10 nucleotides align to TRBD2. The junction had 6 bases not matched to a gene; V was cut back by 3 bases and J by 4 bases. The CDR3 is made up of 16 amino acids. Germline V gene data show CDR1 as MNHEY and CDR2 as SMNVEV (reference sequence). The CDR3 protein is CASSLLAGEKYNEQFF. In DNA, the CDR3 is TGTGCCAGCAGTTTGCTAGCGGGGGAAAAGTACAATGAGCAGTTCTTC.

The chain recombines TRBV20-1 with TRBJ1-2; D is undetermined. Between the trimmed V and J ends, which lost 4 bases and 5 bases, there was a span of 2 bases. In germline, CDR1 is DFQATT, CDR2 SNEGSKA (reference sequence). This CDR3 has 9 amino acids. The CDR3 bases are TGCAGTGCTATGTATGGCTACACCTTC. Protein sequence: CSAMYGYTF.